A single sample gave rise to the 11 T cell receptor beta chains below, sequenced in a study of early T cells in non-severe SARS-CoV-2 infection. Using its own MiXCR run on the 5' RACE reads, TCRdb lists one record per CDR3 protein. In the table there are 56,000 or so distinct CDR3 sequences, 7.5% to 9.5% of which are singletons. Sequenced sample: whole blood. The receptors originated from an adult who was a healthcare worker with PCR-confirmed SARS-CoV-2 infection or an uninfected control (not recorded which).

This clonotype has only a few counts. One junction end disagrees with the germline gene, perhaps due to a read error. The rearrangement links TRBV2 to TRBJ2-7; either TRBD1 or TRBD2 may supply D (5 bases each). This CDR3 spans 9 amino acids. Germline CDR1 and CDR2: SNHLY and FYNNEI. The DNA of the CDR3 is TGTGCCCTCCGGGACCGAAGCCCCTTC. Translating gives CALRDRSPF.

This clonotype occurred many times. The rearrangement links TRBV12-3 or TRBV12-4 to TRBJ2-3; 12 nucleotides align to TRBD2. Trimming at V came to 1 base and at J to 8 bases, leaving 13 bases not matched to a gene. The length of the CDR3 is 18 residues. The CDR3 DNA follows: TGTGCCAGCAGTTTAGGGACTAGCGGGGATGGTGGGTTTTCTACGCAGTATTTT. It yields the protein CASSLGTSGDGGFSTQYF.

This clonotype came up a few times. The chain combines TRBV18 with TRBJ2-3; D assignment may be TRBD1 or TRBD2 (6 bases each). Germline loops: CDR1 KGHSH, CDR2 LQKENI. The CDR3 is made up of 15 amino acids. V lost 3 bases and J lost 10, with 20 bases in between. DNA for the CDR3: TGTGCCAGCTCACCCAGGGGAGACCCGGGGGCGGCGCAGTATTTT. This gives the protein CASSPRGDPGAAQYF.

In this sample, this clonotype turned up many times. CDR3 protein: CSAKPVNTGELFF. For the CDR3, the DNA is TGCAGCGCCAAACCCGTGAACACCGGGGAGCTGTTTTTT. The V call is TRBV29-1, the J call TRBJ2-2; D remains unclear. The CDR3 has 13 residues. Trimming took off 7 bases at V and 1 base at J, with 10 bases between the two ends. Germline V gene lookup returns CDR1 SQVTM and CDR2 ANQGSEA.

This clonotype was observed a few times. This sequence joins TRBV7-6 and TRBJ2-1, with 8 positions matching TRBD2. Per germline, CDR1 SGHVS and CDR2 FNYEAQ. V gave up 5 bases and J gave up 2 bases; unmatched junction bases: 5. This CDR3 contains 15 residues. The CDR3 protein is CASSPSSGAYNEQFF. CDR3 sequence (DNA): TGTGCCAGCAGCCCGAGTAGCGGGGCCTACAATGAGCAGTTCTTC.

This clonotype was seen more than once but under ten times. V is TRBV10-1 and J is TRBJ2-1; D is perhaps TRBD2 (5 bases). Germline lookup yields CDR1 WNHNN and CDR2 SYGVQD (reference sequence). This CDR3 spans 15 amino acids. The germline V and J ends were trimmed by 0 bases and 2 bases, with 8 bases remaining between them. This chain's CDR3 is CASSESSAAYNEQFF. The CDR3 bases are TGCGCCAGCAGTGAGTCTTCAGCGGCCTACAATGAGCAGTTCTTC.

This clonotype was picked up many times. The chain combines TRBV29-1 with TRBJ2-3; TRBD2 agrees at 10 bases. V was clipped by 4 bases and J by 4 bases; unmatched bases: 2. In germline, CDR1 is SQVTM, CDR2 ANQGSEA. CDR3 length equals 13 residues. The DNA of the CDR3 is TGCAGCGTTGCCCTAGCGGGAGCAGATACGCAGTATTTT. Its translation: CSVALAGADTQYF.

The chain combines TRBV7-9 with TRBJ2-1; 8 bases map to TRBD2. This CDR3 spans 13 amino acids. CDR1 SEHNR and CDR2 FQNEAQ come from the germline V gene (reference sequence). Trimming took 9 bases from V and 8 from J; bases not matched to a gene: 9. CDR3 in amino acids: CASAGLELHEQFF. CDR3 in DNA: TGTGCCAGTGCGGGACTAGAGCTTCATGAGCAGTTCTTC.

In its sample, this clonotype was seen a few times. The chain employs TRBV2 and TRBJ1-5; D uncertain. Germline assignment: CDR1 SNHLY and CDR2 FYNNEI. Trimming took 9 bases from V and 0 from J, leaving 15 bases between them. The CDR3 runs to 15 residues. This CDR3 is CASRWDSYSNQPQHF. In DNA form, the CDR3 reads TGTGCCAGTAGATGGGATTCCTATAGCAATCAGCCCCAGCATTTT.

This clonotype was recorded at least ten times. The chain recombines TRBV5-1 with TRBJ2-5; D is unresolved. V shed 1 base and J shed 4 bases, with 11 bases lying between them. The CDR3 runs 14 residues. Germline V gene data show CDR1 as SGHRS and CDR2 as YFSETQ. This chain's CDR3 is CASSLLNPTETQYF. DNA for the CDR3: TGCGCCAGCAGCTTGTTGAACCCTACAGAGACCCAGTACTTC.

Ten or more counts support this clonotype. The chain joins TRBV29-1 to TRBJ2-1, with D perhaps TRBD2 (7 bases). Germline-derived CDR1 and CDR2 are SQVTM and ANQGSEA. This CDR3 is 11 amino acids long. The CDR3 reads CRVGGDNEQFF. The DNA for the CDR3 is TGCAGGGTAGGGGGGGACAATGAGCAGTTCTTC.